Sequencing of this TCR beta chain was carried out in a study of T-cell reconstitution after alpha-beta-depleted transplantation in children (dated by TCRdb to about 2016). As for the study more broadly: Using TCR repertoire profiling, the study quantitatively followed how T-cell immune reconstitution unfolded in children after TCRalphabeta/CD19-depleted allogeneic hematopoietic cell transplantation. Beyond this particular receptor, the publication reports: In some patients, high TCRbeta diversity at day 60 was attributed to recipient T cells and intrathymic progenitors that had survived conditioning. The frequencies of hyperexpanded clones fell over the following months, and after one year, T-cell counts and TCRbeta diversity were mostly attributed to newly produced T cells. About two months after transplant, the apparently early recovery of alphabetaT-cell counts reportedly depended on just several hundred clones that had expanded rapidly and came from non-depleted graft cells.

Receptor libraries were prepared by PCR. TCRdb names Illumina HiSeq 2500 as the instrument used. Molecular barcoding was employed in the preparation of TCR libraries, with unique molecular identifiers being used to normalize TCRbeta repertoire quantification. TCRdb handled the public reads itself, with Q25 trimming in fastp and clone calling in MiXCR, and kept productive beta chains. When rows share a CDR3 protein, they turn into one entry using the most common DNA and genes. This sample has around 250,000 distinct CDR3 sequences in its table, and less than 9% of those were observed once. The ten largest make up nearly 6.5% of the sample. This clonotype was recorded at least ten times. The antigen this receptor binds is unknown. Base qualities are not recorded, but no much larger clone differs from it by a single base. This specimen's treatment or condition label, per the study, means: allogeneic hematopoietic cell transplantation with graft depleted of TCRalphabeta T cells and CD19 B cells. The children who served as transplant recipients had been given grafts of TCRalphabeta/CD19-depleted allogeneic hematopoietic cells.

V trim: 0 bases; J trim: 6 bases; unmatched bases: 13. The CDR3, cysteine through phenylalanine, is 18 amino acids long. Only CDR3 DNA remains: 54 bases, in frame from the first base. CDR1 LGHNA and CDR2 YNFKEQ were looked up in the germline V gene. The chain employs TRBV4-2 and TRBJ2-3; 9 bases in the junction line up with TRBD1. The source was PBMCs, mostly from graft donor cells, collected 180 days after TCRalphabeta/CD19-depleted stem cell transplant. The receptor was derived from a male patient under 18 who had a stem cell transplant for acute lymphoblastic leukemia, so the T cells may come from the graft donor. The sequenced DNA: TGTGCCAGCAGCCAAGACCTGGGACAGGGCGTAGGTATGGATACGCAGTATTTT. Its amino acids are CASSQDLGQGVGMDTQYF.